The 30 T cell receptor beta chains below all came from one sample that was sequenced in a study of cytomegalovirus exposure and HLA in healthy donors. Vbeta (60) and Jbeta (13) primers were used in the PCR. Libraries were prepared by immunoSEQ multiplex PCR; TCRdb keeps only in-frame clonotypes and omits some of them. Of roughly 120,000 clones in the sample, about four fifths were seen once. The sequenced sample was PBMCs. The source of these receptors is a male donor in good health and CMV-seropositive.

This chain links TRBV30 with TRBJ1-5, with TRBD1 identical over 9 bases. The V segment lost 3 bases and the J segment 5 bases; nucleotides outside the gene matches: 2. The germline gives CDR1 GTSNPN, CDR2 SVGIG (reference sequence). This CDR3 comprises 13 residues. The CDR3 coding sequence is TGTGCCTGGAGGGGACAGGGTCATCAGCCCCAGCATTTT. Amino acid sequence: CAWRGQGHQPQHF.

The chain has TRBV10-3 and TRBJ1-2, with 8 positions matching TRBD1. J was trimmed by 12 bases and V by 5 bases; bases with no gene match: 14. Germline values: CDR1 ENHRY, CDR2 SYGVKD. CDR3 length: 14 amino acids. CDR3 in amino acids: CAISTDAQGVPDTF. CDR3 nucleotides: TGTGCCATCAGTACCGACGCACAGGGGGTCCCTGACACCTTC.

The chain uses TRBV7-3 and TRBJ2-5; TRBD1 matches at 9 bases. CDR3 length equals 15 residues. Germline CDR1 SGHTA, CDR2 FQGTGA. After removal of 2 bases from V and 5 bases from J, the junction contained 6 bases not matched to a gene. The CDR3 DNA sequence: TGTGCCAGCAGCTTAGGCGGACAGGGGCACGAGACCCAGTACTTC. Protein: CASSLGGQGHETQYF. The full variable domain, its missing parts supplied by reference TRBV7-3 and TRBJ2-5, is GAGVSQTPSNKVTEKGKYVELRCDPISGHTALYWYRQSLGQGPEFLIYFQGTGAADDSGLPNDRFFAVRPEGSVSTLKIQRTERGDSAVYLCASSLGGQGHETQYFGPGTRLLVL.

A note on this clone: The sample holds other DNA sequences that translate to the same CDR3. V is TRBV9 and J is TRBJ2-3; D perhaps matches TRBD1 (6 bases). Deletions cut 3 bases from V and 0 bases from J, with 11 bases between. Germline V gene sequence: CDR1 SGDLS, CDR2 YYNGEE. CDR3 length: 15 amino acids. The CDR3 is CASSGRGLSTDTQYF. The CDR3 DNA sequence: TGTGCCAGCAGCGGCAGGGGCCTTAGCACAGATACGCAGTATTTT.

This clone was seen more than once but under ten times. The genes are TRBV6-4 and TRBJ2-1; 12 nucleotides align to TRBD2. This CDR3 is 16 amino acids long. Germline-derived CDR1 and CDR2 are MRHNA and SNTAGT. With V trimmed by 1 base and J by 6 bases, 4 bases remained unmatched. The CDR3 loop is CASSDYETSGSNEQFF. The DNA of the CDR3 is TGTGCCAGCAGTGACTATGAGACTAGCGGGAGCAATGAGCAGTTCTTC.

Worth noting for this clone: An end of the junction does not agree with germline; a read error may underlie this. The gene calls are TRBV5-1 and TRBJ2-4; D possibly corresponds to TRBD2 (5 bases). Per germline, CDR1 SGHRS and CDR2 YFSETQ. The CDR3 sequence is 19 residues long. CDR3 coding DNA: TGCGCCAGCAGCTTAGGACCCCTAACTCACCTCCTAGCCAAAAACAGTCAGTACTTC. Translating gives CASSLGPLTHLLAKNSQYF.

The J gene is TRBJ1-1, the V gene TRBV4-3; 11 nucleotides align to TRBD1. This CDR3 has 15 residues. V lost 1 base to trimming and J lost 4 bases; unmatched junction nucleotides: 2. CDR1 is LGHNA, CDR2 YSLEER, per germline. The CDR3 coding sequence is TGCGCCAGCAGCCAAGGAGGGACAGGGGGCACTGAAGCTTTCTTT. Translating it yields CASSQGGTGGTEAFF.

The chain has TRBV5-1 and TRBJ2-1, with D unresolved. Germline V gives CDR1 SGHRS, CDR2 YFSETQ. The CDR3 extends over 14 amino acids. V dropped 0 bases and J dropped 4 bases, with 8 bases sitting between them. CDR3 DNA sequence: TGCGCCAGCAGCTTGGCAGGCAGTTACAATGAGCAGTTCTTC. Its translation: CASSLAGSYNEQFF. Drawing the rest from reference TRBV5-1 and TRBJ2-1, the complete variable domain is KAGVTQTPRYLIKTRGQQVTLSCSPISGHRSVSWYQQTPGQGLQFLFEYFSETQRNKGNFPGRFSGRQFSNSRSEMNVSTLELGDSALYLCASSLAGSYNEQFFGPGTRLTVL.

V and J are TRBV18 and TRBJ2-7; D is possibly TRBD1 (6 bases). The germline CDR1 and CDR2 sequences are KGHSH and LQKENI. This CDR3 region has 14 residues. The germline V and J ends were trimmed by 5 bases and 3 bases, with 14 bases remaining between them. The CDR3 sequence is CASSSNRADYEQYF. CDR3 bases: TGTGCCAGCTCATCTAACAGGGCGGACTACGAGCAGTACTTC.

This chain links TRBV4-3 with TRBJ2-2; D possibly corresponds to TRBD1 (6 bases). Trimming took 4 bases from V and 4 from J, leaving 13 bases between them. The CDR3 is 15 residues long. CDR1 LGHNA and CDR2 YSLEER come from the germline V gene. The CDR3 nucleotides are TGCGCCAGCAGCCTGCAGGGGTCGAGCACCGGGGAGCTGTTTTTT. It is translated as CASSLQGSSTGELFF.

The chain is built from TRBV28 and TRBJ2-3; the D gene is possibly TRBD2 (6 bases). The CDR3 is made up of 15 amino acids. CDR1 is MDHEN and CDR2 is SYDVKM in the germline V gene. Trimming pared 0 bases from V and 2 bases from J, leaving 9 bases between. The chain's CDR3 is CASSLWGGYTDTQYF. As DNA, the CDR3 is TGTGCCAGCAGTTTATGGGGGGGATACACAGATACGCAGTATTTT.

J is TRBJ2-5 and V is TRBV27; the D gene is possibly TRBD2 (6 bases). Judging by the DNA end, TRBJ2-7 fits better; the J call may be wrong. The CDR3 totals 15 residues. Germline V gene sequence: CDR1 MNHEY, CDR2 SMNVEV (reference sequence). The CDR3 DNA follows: TGTGCCAGCAGCCCAGTCGGGGGTGGTATTTACGAGCAGTACTTC. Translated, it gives CASSPVGGGIYEQYF.

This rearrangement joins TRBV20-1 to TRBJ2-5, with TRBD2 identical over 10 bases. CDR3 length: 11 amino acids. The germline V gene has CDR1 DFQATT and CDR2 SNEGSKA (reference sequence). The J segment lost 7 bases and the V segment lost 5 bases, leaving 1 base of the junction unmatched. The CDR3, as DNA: TGCAGTGCTCAGCGGGAGGGGACCCAGTACTTC. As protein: CSAQREGTQYF.

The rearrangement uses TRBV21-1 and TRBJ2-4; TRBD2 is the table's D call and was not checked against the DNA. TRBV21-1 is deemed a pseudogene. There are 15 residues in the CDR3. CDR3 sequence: CASSNRDSKQDIQYF. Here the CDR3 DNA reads TGTGCCAGCAGCAACCGGGACTCAAAGCAGGACATTCAGTACTTC.

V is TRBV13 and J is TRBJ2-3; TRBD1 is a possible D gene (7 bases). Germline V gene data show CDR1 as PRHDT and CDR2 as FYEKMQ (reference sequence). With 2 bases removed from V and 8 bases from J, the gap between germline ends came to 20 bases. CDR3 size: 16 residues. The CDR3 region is CASSLFVTGWGGTQYF. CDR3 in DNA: TGTGCCAGCAGCTTATTTGTGACAGGGTGGGGAGGTACGCAGTATTTT.

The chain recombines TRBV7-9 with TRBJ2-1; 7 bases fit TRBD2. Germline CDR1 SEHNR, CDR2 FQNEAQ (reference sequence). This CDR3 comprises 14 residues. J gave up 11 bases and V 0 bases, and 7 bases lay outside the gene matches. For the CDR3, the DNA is TGTGCCAGCAGCTTAGCGGAGGGAGGGAGTAAGCAGTTCTTC. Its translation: CASSLAEGGSKQFF.

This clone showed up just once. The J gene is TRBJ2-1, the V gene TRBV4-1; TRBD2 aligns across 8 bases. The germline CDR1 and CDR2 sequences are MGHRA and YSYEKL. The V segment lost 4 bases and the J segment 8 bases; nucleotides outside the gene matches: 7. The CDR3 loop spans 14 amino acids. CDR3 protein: CASSRLAPQDEQFF. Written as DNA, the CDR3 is TGCGCCAGCAGCCGACTAGCGCCACAGGATGAGCAGTTCTTC.

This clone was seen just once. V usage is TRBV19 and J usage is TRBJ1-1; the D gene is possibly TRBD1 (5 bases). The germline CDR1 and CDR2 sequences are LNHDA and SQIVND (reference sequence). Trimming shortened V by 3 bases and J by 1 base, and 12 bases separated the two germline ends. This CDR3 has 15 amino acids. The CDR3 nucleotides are TGTGCCAGTAGTATGGGGACGGGGGGGAACACTGAAGCTTTCTTT. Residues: CASSMGTGGNTEAFF.

The CDR3 DNA follows: TGTGCCAGCAGTTCACAGGGTTTGGTGCCTGAAGCTTTCTTT. Amino acids: CASSSQGLVPEAFF. V and J are TRBV7-9 and TRBJ1-1; possible D gene TRBD1, 6 bases. Between the trimmed V and J ends, which lost 6 bases and 6 bases, there was a span of 17 bases. CDR1 is SEHNR, CDR2 FQNEAQ, per germline (reference sequence). This CDR3 is 14 amino acids long. Based on the CDR3 plus reference TRBV7-9 and TRBJ1-1, the full variable domain is DTGVSQNPRHKITKRGQNVTFRCDPISEHNRLYWYRQTLGQGPEFLTYFQNEAQLEKSRLLSDRFSAERPKGSFSTLEIQRTEQGDSAMYLCASSSQGLVPEAFFGQGTRLTVV.

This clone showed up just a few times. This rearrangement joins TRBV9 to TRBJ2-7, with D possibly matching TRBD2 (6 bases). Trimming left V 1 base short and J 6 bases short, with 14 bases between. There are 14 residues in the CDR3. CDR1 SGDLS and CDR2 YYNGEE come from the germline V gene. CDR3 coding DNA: TGTGCCAGCAGCGTACGGTGGGAGGCCTCCGAGCAGTACTTC. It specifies CASSVRWEASEQYF.

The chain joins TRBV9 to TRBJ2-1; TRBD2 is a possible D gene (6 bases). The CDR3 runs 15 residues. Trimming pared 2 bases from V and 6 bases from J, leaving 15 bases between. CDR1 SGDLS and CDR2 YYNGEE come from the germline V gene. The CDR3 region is CASSVHDQLANEQFF. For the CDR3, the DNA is TGTGCCAGCAGCGTGCATGACCAACTAGCCAATGAGCAGTTCTTC.

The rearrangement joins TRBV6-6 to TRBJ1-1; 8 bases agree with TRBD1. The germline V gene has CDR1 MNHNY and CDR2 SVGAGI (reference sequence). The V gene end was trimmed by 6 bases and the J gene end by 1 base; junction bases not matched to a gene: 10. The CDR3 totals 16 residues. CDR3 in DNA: TGTGCCAGCAGACCAACAGGGGGTAAAGAGAACACTGAAGCTTTCTTT. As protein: CASRPTGGKENTEAFF.

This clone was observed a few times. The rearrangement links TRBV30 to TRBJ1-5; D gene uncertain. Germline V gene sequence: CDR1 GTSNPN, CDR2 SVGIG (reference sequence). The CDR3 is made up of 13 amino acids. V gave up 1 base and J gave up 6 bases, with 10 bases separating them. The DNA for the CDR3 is TGTGCCTGGAGTGACCTCGGTGGTCAGCCCCAGCATTTT. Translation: CAWSDLGGQPQHF.

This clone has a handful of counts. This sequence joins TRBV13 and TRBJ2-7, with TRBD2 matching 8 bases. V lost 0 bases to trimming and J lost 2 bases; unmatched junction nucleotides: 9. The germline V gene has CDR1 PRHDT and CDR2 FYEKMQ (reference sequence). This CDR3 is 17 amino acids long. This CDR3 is CASSLGLAARRPYEQYF. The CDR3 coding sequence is TGTGCCAGCAGCTTAGGACTAGCGGCCAGACGGCCCTACGAGCAGTACTTC.

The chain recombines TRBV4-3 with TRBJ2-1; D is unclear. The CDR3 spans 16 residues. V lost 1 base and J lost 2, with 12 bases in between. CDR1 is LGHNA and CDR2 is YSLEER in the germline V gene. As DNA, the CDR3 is TGCGCCAGCAGCCAAGTTCCCCCGGGTCCCTACAATGAGCAGTTCTTC. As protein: CASSQVPPGPYNEQFF.

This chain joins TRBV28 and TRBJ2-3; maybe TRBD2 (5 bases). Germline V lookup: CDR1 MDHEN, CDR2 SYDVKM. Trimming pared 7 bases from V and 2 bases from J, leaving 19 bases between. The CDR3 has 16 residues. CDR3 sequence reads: CASNPAGLVSTDTQYF. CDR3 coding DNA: TGTGCCAGCAATCCCGCAGGACTCGTCTCCACAGATACGCAGTATTTT. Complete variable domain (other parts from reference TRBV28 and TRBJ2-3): DVKVTQSSRYLVKRTGEKVFLECVQDMDHENMFWYRQDPGLGLRLIYFSYDVKMKEKGDIPEGYSVSREKKERFSLILESASTNQTSMYLCASNPAGLVSTDTQYFGPGTRLTVL.

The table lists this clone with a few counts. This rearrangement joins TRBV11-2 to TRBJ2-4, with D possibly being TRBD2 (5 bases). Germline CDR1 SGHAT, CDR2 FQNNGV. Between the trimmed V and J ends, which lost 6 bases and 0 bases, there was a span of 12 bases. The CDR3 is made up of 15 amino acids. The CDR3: CASSADGLAKNIQYF. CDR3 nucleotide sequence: TGTGCCAGCAGTGCCGACGGACTAGCCAAAAACATTCAGTACTTC.

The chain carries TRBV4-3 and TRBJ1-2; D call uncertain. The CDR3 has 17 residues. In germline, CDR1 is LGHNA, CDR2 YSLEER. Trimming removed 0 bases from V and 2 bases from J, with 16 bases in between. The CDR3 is CASSQDAAGRINYGYTF. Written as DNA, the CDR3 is TGCGCCAGCAGCCAAGATGCGGCGGGCAGAATAAACTATGGCTACACCTTC.

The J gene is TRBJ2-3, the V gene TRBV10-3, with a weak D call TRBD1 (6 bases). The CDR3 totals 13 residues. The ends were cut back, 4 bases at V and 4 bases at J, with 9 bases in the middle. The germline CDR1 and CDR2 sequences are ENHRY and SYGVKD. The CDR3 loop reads CAISAYRADTQYF. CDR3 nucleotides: TGTGCCATCAGTGCCTACAGGGCAGATACGCAGTATTTT.

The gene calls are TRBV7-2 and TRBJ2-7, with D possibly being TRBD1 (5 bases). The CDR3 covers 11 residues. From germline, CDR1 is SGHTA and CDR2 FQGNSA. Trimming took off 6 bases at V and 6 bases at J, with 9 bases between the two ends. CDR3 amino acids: CASSSRGEQYF. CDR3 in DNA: TGTGCCAGCAGTTCTAGGGGCGAGCAGTACTTC.